This TCR beta chain was obtained from a study of blood T cell repertoires in COVID-19. Study as a whole: Specimens from acute and convalescent COVID-19 originated in the United States, Italy and Spain.

There are 15 residues in the CDR3. V lost 4 bases and J lost 3; bases outside the gene matches: 4. Germline assignment: CDR1 KGHSH and CDR2 LQKENI. In the authors' methods: Amplification of reference gene primers was used by the study to estimate nucleated cell counts. The assay was immunoSEQ multiplex PCR, and TCRdb's table has in-frame clones only and misses some. V, J and clone size derive from that table, while D and trimming were established from the DNA sequence. Counted here are roughly 400,000 clones, approximately 88% occurring once; the ten biggest clones make up about 2.1%. Assignment of participants to cohorts was predicated upon participant-reported clinical history.

The chain carries TRBV18 and TRBJ2-3; 10 bases fit TRBD1. This receptor was taken from a middle-aged woman with acute COVID-19. Sequencing was carried out using PBMCs or T cells enriched from blood (not recorded which). CDR3 coding DNA: TGTGCCAGCTCACTTGGACAGGGGGTGACAGATACGCAGTATTTT. Its translation: CASSLGQGVTDTQYF.